The rows below give T cell receptor beta chains drawn from one sample of a study of T cell changes during pregnancy in multiple sclerosis. The protocol was immunoSEQ multiplex PCR, while the TCRdb copy is restricted to in-frame clones and leaves out a portion. The sample includes around 75,000 clones, 94% of them seen just once. The sample in question was CD4+ T cells from peripheral blood mononuclear cells, obtained after pregnancy. The origin of the receptors is a female donor with multiple sclerosis, enrolled in a pregnancy study. CDR3s leave out the opening cysteine and the closing phenylalanine or tryptophan. The order of the fields is J gene, V gene, CDR3 protein.

>TRBJ1-1|TRBV7-3
ASSSNGGINTEAF
>TRBJ1-3|TRBV19
ASSPTGAGNTIY
>TRBJ2-3|TRBV29-1
SAGHPDTQY
>TRBJ2-6|TRBV7-9
ASSRLGTDFSGANVLT
>TRBJ2-5|TRBV7-8
ASSLAQGLKGIGETQY
>TRBJ2-1|TRBV10-3
AISESKISGSSYNEQF
>TRBJ2-5|TRBV2
ASILALAGVVTQY
>TRBJ2-1|TRBV28
ASRRADGDTRLEQF
>TRBJ2-3|TRBV27
ASSLTGVRTDTQY
>TRBJ2-5|TRBV19
ASSILPSGSRRETQY
>TRBJ2-1|TRBV2
ASKDGTGNNEQF